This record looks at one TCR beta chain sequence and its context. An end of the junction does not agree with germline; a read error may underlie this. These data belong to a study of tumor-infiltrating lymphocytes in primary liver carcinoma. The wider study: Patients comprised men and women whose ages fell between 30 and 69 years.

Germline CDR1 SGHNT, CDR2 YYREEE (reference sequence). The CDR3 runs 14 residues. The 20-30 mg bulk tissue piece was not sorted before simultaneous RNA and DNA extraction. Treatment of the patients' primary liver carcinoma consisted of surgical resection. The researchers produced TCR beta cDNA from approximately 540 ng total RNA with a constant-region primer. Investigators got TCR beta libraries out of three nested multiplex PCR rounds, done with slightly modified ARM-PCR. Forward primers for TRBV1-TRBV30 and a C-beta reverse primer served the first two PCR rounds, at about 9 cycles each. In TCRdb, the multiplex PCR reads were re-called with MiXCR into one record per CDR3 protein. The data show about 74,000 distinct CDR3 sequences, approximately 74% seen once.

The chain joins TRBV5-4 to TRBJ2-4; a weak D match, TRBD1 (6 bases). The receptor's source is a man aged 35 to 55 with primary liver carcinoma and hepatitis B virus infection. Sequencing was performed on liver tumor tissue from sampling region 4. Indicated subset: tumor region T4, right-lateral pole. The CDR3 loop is CTSNFQGAKNIQYF. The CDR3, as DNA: TGTACCAGCAACTTTCAGGGGGCCAAAAACATTCAGTACTTC.